Each of the 23 T cell receptor beta chains below was sequenced from the same sample in a study of cytotoxic CD8 clonotypes in ibrutinib-treated CLL. Method: immunoSEQ multiplex PCR; TCRdb's copy keeps in-frame clones and lacks some. The repertoire holds around 330,000 clones, with about 61% as singletons. Specimen: PBMCs, collected after 36 months of ibrutinib treatment. The receptor source for this set is a human donor with chronic lymphocytic leukemia.

The chain couples TRBV2 to TRBJ1-4; 7 bases align to TRBD1. CDR3 size: 15 residues. V shed 8 bases and J 4 bases; nucleotides not matched to a gene: 10. Per the germline V gene, CDR1 is SNHLY and CDR2 is FYNNEI. This chain's CDR3 is CASRSGQEINEKLFF. For the CDR3, the DNA is TGTGCCAGCCGATCTGGACAGGAGATTAATGAAAAACTGTTTTTT.

The V gene is TRBV10-3, the J gene TRBJ2-5, with D perhaps being TRBD1 or TRBD2 (5 bases each). The better agreement between TRBJ2-7 and the DNA end casts doubt on the J call. The CDR3 length is 13 residues. Germline CDR1 and CDR2: ENHRY and SYGVKD. CDR3 bases: TGTGCCATCAGTGGGGACGGGCCCTACGAGCAGTACTTC. It translates to CAISGDGPYEQYF.

This clone was seen a single time. The chain couples TRBV19 to TRBJ2-7; D possibly corresponds to TRBD2 (5 bases). Germline V CDR1 and CDR2: LNHDA, SQIVND (reference sequence). This CDR3 has 11 residues. Trimming took 9 bases from V and 4 from J, leaving 10 bases between them. The chain's CDR3 is CASRRGYEQYF. In nucleotides, the CDR3 is TGTGCCAGCCGACGGGGATACGAGCAGTACTTC.

CDR3 protein: CASTQNRGAGELFF. The CDR3 nucleotides read TGTGCCAGCACCCAAAACAGGGGGGCCGGGGAGCTGTTTTTT. This chain links TRBV5-4 with TRBJ2-2; TRBD1 matches 8 bases. Trimming removed 6 bases from V and 6 bases from J; junction bases left unmatched: 7. The germline V gene has CDR1 SGHNT and CDR2 YYREEE (reference sequence). The CDR3 is 14 amino acids.

The rearrangement links TRBV6-5 to TRBJ2-7, with 7 bases matching TRBD1. CDR1 and CDR2 (germline): MNHEY, SVGAGI. This CDR3 is built from 14 residues. J lost 3 bases, V lost 2 bases, and 4 bases had no gene match. CDR3 protein: CASSYETGRYEQYF. CDR3 DNA sequence: TGTGCCAGCAGTTACGAGACAGGGCGCTACGAGCAGTACTTC.

The chain carries TRBV15 and TRBJ2-1, with a possible D match to TRBD1 (5 bases). The V end lost 0 bases, the J end lost 0 bases, and 6 bases lay between the germline ends. Germline CDR1 LNHNV, CDR2 YYDKDF (reference sequence). This CDR3 region has 15 residues. Here the CDR3 DNA reads TGTGCCACCAGCAGAGAGACAGTCTCCTACAATGAGCAGTTCTTC. Translation: CATSRETVSYNEQFF.

This clone has only one observation. The gene calls are TRBV9 and TRBJ2-5; no firm D call. Germline V gene lookup returns CDR1 SGDLS and CDR2 YYNGEE. The CDR3 loop spans 14 amino acids. V was cut by 2 bases and J by 5 bases, with 13 bases left in between. The CDR3 is CASSVGEPRETQYF. Here the CDR3 DNA reads TGTGCCAGCAGCGTTGGAGAGCCGAGGGAGACCCAGTACTTC. Full variable domain (outside the CDR3, taken from reference TRBV9 and TRBJ2-5): DSGVTQTPKHLITATGQRVTLRCSPRSGDLSVYWYQQSLDQGLQFLIQYYNGEERAKGNILERFSAQQFPDLHSELNLSSLELGDSALYFCASSVGEPRETQYFGPGTRLLVL.

This clone showed up just once. CDR3 DNA: TGCGCCAGCAGCTTGATGGTAAGCTCCTACAATGAGCAGTTCTTC. Translating gives CASSLMVSSYNEQFF. The chain has TRBV5-1 and TRBJ2-1; D unclear. The CDR3 is 15 residues long. Germline CDR1 and CDR2: SGHRS and YFSETQ. Deletions cut 1 base from V and 0 bases from J, with 8 bases between.

This clone has just a few counts. One junction end disagrees with the germline gene, perhaps due to a read error. The V call is TRBV13, the J call TRBJ2-7, with D possibly being TRBD1 (5 bases). This CDR3 is 11 amino acids long. Germline V gives CDR1 PRHDT, CDR2 FYEKMQ (reference sequence). The CDR3 here is CASSLGQEPYF. CDR3 coding DNA: TGTGCCAGCAGCTTAGGACAGGAGCCGTACTTC.

V and J are TRBV28 and TRBJ1-6; D remains ambiguous. V was clipped by 5 bases and J by 6 bases, with 26 bases between them. The CDR3 extends over 19 amino acids. Per the germline V gene, CDR1 is MDHEN and CDR2 is SYDVKM. CDR3 residues: CASSPPEGTPRWFNSPLHF. The CDR3 DNA reads TGTGCCAGCAGTCCCCCGGAGGGTACACCGAGGTGGTTTAATTCACCCCTCCACTTT.

The chain uses TRBV5-1 and TRBJ2-7; D is possibly TRBD1 (6 bases). Germline lookup yields CDR1 SGHRS and CDR2 YFSETQ. CDR3 length: 13 residues. The V end was cut by 4 bases, the J end by 3 bases, with 11 bases between. CDR3 region: CASSGGQVYEQYF. The CDR3 region has the DNA TGCGCCAGCAGCGGGGGACAAGTCTACGAGCAGTACTTC.

V and J are TRBV9 and TRBJ2-5; perhaps TRBD2 as D (5 bases). V lost 7 bases to trimming and J lost 12 bases, with 13 bases between them. This CDR3 is 10 amino acids long. Germline CDR1 SGDLS, CDR2 YYNGEE. CDR3 sequence: CASPTGKKYF. The CDR3 DNA sequence: TGTGCCAGCCCCACCGGGAAGAAGTACTTC.

The V and J genes are TRBV5-1 and TRBJ1-2; 9 nucleotides line up with TRBD1. The CDR3 loop spans 19 amino acids. The germline gives CDR1 SGHRS, CDR2 YFSETQ. J lost 4 bases, V lost 4 bases, and 20 bases had no gene match. The CDR3: CASSPIGTGTLRVLYGYTF. In nucleotides, the CDR3 is TGCGCCAGCAGCCCCATCGGGACAGGGACTCTGCGAGTTCTCTATGGCTACACCTTC.

The chain links TRBV6-5 to TRBJ2-7, with 10 bases lining up with TRBD2. This CDR3 has 14 residues. Germline CDR1 and CDR2: MNHEY and SVGAGI. The V and J ends lost 0 bases and 5 bases, in that order; junction bases with no gene match: 1. This CDR3 reads CASSYSAGGNEQYF. DNA for the CDR3: TGTGCCAGCAGTTACTCAGCGGGAGGGAACGAGCAGTACTTC.

The chain combines TRBV5-6 with TRBJ1-5, with 7 bases lining up with TRBD1. CDR1 and CDR2 (germline): SGHDT, YYEEEE. The CDR3 extends over 16 amino acids. Unmatched junction bases numbered 6, after V lost 0 bases and J lost 3 bases. The CDR3 DNA sequence: TGTGCCAGCAGCTTGGCCCTGACAGGGTCCAATCAGCCCCAGCATTTT. It translates to CASSLALTGSNQPQHF.

This chain links TRBV5-1 with TRBJ2-1; D perhaps matches TRBD2 (6 bases). V was clipped by 4 bases and J by 8 bases, with 16 bases between them. This CDR3 contains 14 residues. CDR1 and CDR2 (germline): SGHRS, YFSETQ. This CDR3 is CASSGGTKRYEQFF. The CDR3 nucleotides are TGCGCCAGCAGCGGAGGGACCAAGCGCTATGAGCAGTTCTTC.

As concerns this clone: A junction end diverges from the germline sequence, so it may reflect a read error. The chain recombines TRBV7-8 with TRBJ2-7; TRBD2 matches 9 bases. The V gene's germline CDR1 is SGHVS and CDR2 FQNEAQ. The CDR3 runs to 13 residues. CDR3 nucleotide sequence: TGTGCCAGCAGCCTAGCGGGGTACTACGAGCAGTACTTC. As protein: CASSLAGYYEQYF.

The chain joins TRBV7-9 to TRBJ1-3; D is uncertain. This CDR3 has 17 residues. The germline gives CDR1 SEHNR, CDR2 FQNEAQ (reference sequence). Trimming removed 4 bases at V and 0 bases at J, with 16 bases between. CDR3 nucleotide sequence: TGTGCCAGCAGCTATGAGCATTTGATCGGCTCTGGAAACACCATATATTTT. It codes for CASSYEHLIGSGNTIYF.

V is TRBV10-2 and J is TRBJ2-7; D is ambiguous. V was clipped by 6 bases and J by 6 bases, with 12 bases between them. The germline V gene has CDR1 WSHSY and CDR2 SAAADI. The CDR3 is 12 amino acids. CDR3 in DNA: TGCGCCAGCAGCCGAGAAGGCGGCGAGCAGTACTTC. It translates to CASSREGGEQYF.

This clone was seen a few times. J is TRBJ2-1 and V is TRBV5-1; D remains ambiguous. The V and J ends lost 1 base and 8 bases respectively, with 13 bases between them. The CDR3 sequence is 14 residues long. Germline lookup yields CDR1 SGHRS and CDR2 YFSETQ. The CDR3 loop reads CASSLFKAGDEQFF. Here the CDR3 DNA reads TGCGCCAGCAGCTTGTTCAAGGCCGGCGATGAGCAGTTCTTC.

The V and J genes are TRBV10-3 and TRBJ1-3; D remains unclear. CDR1 ENHRY and CDR2 SYGVKD come from the germline V gene. CDR3 length: 16 amino acids. Between the trimmed V and J ends, which lost 5 bases and 0 bases, there was a span of 14 bases. Here the CDR3 DNA reads TGTGCCATCAGTTTAAGCGGGCCACGCTCTGGAAACACCATATATTTT. This codes for CAISLSGPRSGNTIYF.

This clone was counted only a few times. The chain has TRBV6-5 and TRBJ2-7; D is unresolved. The CDR3 extends over 11 amino acids. Looked up from germline, CDR1 is MNHEY and CDR2 is SVGAGI. The germline V and J ends were trimmed by 5 bases and 2 bases, with 4 bases remaining between them. The CDR3 is CASSSAYEQYF. The CDR3 DNA follows: TGTGCCAGCAGTAGTGCCTACGAGCAGTACTTC.

This clone occurred a few times. V is TRBV5-1 and J is TRBJ2-5; D perhaps matches TRBD2 (5 bases). CDR3 length: 13 residues. Germline V gene sequence: CDR1 SGHRS, CDR2 YFSETQ. The V gene lost 0 bases and the J gene lost 2 bases, with 5 bases spanning the gap. The CDR3 DNA sequence: TGCGCCAGCAGCTTGGGACTACAAGAGACCCAGTACTTC. Translation gives CASSLGLQETQYF.